Listed below are T cell receptor beta chains from one sample, sequenced in a study of cytomegalovirus exposure and HLA in healthy donors. Assay used: immunoSEQ multiplex PCR; TCRdb lists only in-frame clones, some missing. The profile shows some 150,000 clones, around 77% of them singletons. Material for sequencing was PBMCs. The receptors here all came from a man younger than 45 in good health and CMV-seronegative. The CDR3 runs from the conserved cysteine through the conserved F or W. A D gene is named only where the DNA matches it firmly. Expanded clones are given a class, and other clones once, few, many or no size at all.

>TRBJ1-1|.|TRBD1|TRBV15
CATSSNRGKRDTEAFF
TGTGCCACCAGCAGTAACAGGGGGAAGAGGGACACTGAAGCTTTCTTT
>TRBJ1-2|once|TRBD1|TRBV4-1
CASSPRRDRGNYGYTF
TGCGCCAGCAGCCCAAGAAGGGACAGGGGGAACTATGGCTACACCTTC
>TRBJ2-5|.|.|TRBV2
CASSEPAEETQYF
TGTGCCAGCAGTGAGCCCGCAGAAGAGACCCAGTACTTC
>TRBJ1-1|.|TRBD1|TRBV18
CASSIRTGGLNTEAFF
TGTGCCAGCTCAATACGGACAGGGGGCCTGAACACTGAAGCTTTCTTT
>TRBJ1-2|.|.|TRBV28
CASSSSGSNYGYTF
TGTGCCAGCAGTTCATCCGGGAGTAACTATGGCTACACCTTC
>TRBJ2-7|.|TRBD2|TRBV10-2
CASSESWLAEYEQYF
TGCGCCAGCAGTGAGTCTTGGCTAGCGGAGTACGAGCAGTACTTC
>TRBJ2-7|.|.|TRBV18
CASSLRSSYEQYF
TGTGCCAGCTCCCTGAGGTCGTCCTACGAGCAGTACTTC
>TRBJ1-5|.|.|TRBV29-1
CSAGQRGAQHF
TGCAGCGCGGGCCAACGCGGGGCCCAGCATTTT
>TRBJ2-5|once|TRBD2|TRBV5-1
CASSPGGRVPETQYF
TGCGCCAGCAGCCCTGGCGGGAGGGTCCCAGAGACCCAGTACTTC
>TRBJ2-3|once|TRBD2|TRBV5-4
CASTKDSGRGDTQYF
TGTGCCAGCACCAAAGATAGCGGGCGTGGAGATACGCAGTATTTT
>TRBJ1-5|.|TRBD1|TRBV5-1
CASSPGGGQVNQPQHF
TGCGCCAGCAGCCCAGGGGGGGGACAGGTCAATCAGCCCCAGCATTTT
>TRBJ1-6|few|.|TRBV5-1
CASREASNFNSPLHF
TGCGCCAGCAGAGAAGCAAGCAACTTCAATTCACCCCTCCACTTT
>TRBJ2-3|.|.|TRBV5-6
CASSPLGDTQYF
TGTGCCAGCAGCCCCCTCGGGGATACGCAGTATTTT
>TRBJ2-7|.|.|TRBV28
CASSLVGAEQYF
TGTGCCAGCAGTTTAGTGGGAGCCGAGCAGTACTTC
>TRBJ1-2|.|.|TRBV4-1
CASSQERVTNYGYTF
TGCGCCAGCAGCCAAGAGAGGGTGACTAACTATGGCTACACCTTC
>TRBJ1-2|few|.|TRBV5-8
CASSLRGAGGYTF
TGTGCCAGCAGCTTACGGGGGGCAGGTGGCTACACCTTC
>TRBJ1-1|.|TRBD1|TRBV7-9
CASSPPGQYNTEAFF
TGTGCCAGCAGCCCGCCGGGACAGTATAACACTGAAGCTTTCTTT
>TRBJ2-7|.|TRBD1|TRBV2
CASSEARTGGYEQYF
TGTGCCAGCAGTGAAGCCAGGACAGGGGGCTACGAGCAGTACTTC
>TRBJ2-3|.|.|TRBV7-8
CASSRLYLTRTDTQYF
TGTGCCAGCAGCCGTCTCTACCTGACTCGCACAGATACGCAGTATTTT
>TRBJ2-2|.|TRBD2|TRBV5-1
CASSLPGTSYTGELFF
TGCGCCAGCAGCCTGCCCGGGACTAGCTACACCGGGGAGCTGTTTTTT
>TRBJ2-1|.|.|TRBV2
CASSLSGTGHNEQFF
TGTGCCAGCAGTCTAAGCGGGACAGGACACAATGAGCAGTTCTTC
>TRBJ2-7|.|TRBD1|TRBV11-2
CASSLGQGIYEQYF
TGTGCCAGCAGCTTAGGACAGGGGATCTACGAGCAGTACTTC
>TRBJ2-4|once|.|TRBV28
CASSLSPAEDRRGIQYF
TGTGCCAGCAGTTTATCGCCCGCGGAGGATCGGAGGGGCATTCAGTACTTC
>TRBJ2-5|.|.|TRBV19
CASSIGVKETQYF
TGTGCCAGTAGTATAGGAGTGAAAGAGACCCAGTACTTC
>TRBJ1-6|.|TRBD1|TRBV5-1
CASSLLNRGTGNSPLHF
TGCGCCAGCAGCTTGTTGAATCGTGGGACAGGGAATTCACCCCTCCACTTT
>TRBJ2-1|once|TRBD2|TRBV28
CASSLTSGSLYEQFF
TGTGCCAGCAGTTTGACTAGCGGGAGTTTGTATGAGCAGTTCTTC
>TRBJ2-1|.|TRBD2|TRBV4-2
CASSRGVSGRSGPSSYNEQFF
TGTGCCAGCAGCCGGGGGGTTAGCGGGAGGTCTGGGCCGAGCTCCTACAATGAGCAGTTCTTC
>TRBJ2-7|.|.|TRBV9
CASSVDGIGSYEQYF
TGTGCCAGCAGCGTAGACGGGATCGGCTCCTACGAGCAGTACTTC
>TRBJ2-5|.|TRBD1|TRBV6-5
CASSYWGQGPETQYF
TGTGCCAGCAGTTACTGGGGACAGGGTCCCGAGACCCAGTACTTC
>TRBJ2-3|.|.|TRBV2
CASSVGESNTQYF
TGTGCCAGCAGTGTAGGAGAGTCAAATACGCAGTATTTT
>TRBJ2-7|.|TRBD1|TRBV28
CASRTTDRGEQYF
TGTGCCAGCAGAACAACGGACAGGGGTGAGCAGTACTTC
>TRBJ2-1|few|.|TRBV9
CASSGGTLGNEQFF
TGTGCCAGCAGCGGCGGGACCCTTGGGAATGAGCAGTTCTTC
>TRBJ2-5|.|.|TRBV5-1
CASSRDLQETQYF
TGCGCCAGCAGCCGGGACTTGCAAGAGACCCAGTACTTC
>TRBJ2-7|.|.|TRBV4-1
CASSSRPSHEQYF
TGCGCCAGCAGCTCACGGCCTAGCCACGAGCAGTACTTC
>TRBJ1-4|.|TRBD1|TRBV5-8
CASKLGMVRTGNEKLFF
TGTGCCAGCAAGCTTGGGATGGTCCGGACAGGGAATGAAAAACTGTTTTTT
>TRBJ1-4|.|.|TRBV2
CASKAEKLFF
TGTGCCAGCAAAGCGGAAAAACTGTTTTTT
>TRBJ2-7|.|.|TRBV29-1
CSVATIYEQYF
TGCAGCGTTGCCACTATCTACGAGCAGTACTTC
>TRBJ2-1|few|.|TRBV27
CASSQGTNEQFF
TGTGCCAGCAGCCAGGGCACCAATGAGCAGTTCTTC
>TRBJ2-2|.|TRBD1|TRBV19
CASTMGTEDTGELFF
TGTGCCAGTACCATGGGGACAGAAGACACCGGGGAGCTGTTTTTT
>TRBJ1-1|.|.|TRBV6-5
CASSYGGYTEAFF
TGTGCCAGCAGTTATGGGGGGTACACTGAAGCTTTCTTT
>TRBJ1-2|.|.|TRBV11-3
CASAQGGYTF
TGTGCCAGCGCCCAGGGTGGCTACACCTTC
>TRBJ1-2|.|.|TRBV28
CASSLLGGGYGYTF
TGTGCCAGCAGTTTGCTGGGCGGGGGCTATGGCTACACCTTC
>TRBJ2-3|.|TRBD2|TRBV5-1
CASSLRGGLAFPDTQYF
TGCGCCAGCAGCTTGCGAGGGGGACTAGCCTTCCCAGATACGCAGTATTTT
>TRBJ2-7|.|TRBD1|TRBV14
CASSTQGASYEQYF
TGTGCCAGCAGCACACAGGGGGCCTCCTACGAGCAGTACTTC